The 30 T cell receptor beta chains given below trace back to one sample, sequenced in a study of T cell clonality in common variable immunodeficiency. Profiled with immunoSEQ multiplex PCR; TCRdb holds only in-frame clones, not every one. The sample has approximately 81,000 clones, none seen only once. Specimen: peripheral blood mononuclear cells. Receptors originate from a person between 18 and 70 years old in good health.

This clone showed up many times. Read sequence stops 3 residues before the CDR3 end, and the germline J gene provides the missing end. The V and J genes are TRBV18 and TRBJ1-1; tentatively, D is TRBD1 (6 bases). The germline CDR1 and CDR2 sequences are KGHSH and LQKENI. The V end lost 1 base, the J end lost 4 bases, and 13 bases lay between the germline ends. The CDR3 sequence is 15 residues long. The CDR3 bases that were read are TGTGCCAGCTCACCACTACAGGGTATGGGCACTGAA. Translation gives CASSPLQGMGTE. In full, the CDR3 reads CASSPLQGMGTEAFF.

This clone was observed at least ten times. With the read ending 3 residues before the CDR3 end, the germline J gene is used to fill in that end. The V and J genes are TRBV19 and TRBJ1-1, with 8 bases that match TRBD1. Germline V gene sequence: CDR1 LNHDA, CDR2 SQIVND (reference sequence). The J segment lost 5 bases and the V segment lost 4 bases, leaving 9 bases of the junction unmatched. The CDR3 totals 15 residues. The sequenced part of the CDR3 DNA is TGTGCCAGTAGTACAGGGGGCGAGGTTGTAACTGAA. Translated: CASSTGGEVVTE. The entire CDR3 protein is CASSTGGEVVTEAFF.

The sample holds many counts of this clone. The CDR3 reads CASSSEQFSGNTIYF. The sequenced part of the CDR3 DNA is TGTGCCAGCAGCTCAGAACAGTTCTCTGGAAACACC. The rearrangement links TRBV7-9 to TRBJ1-3; D uncertain. Read data end 3 residues before the CDR3 end; the end is taken from the germline J gene. The CDR3 is 15 amino acids. CDR1 is SEHNR, CDR2 FQNEAQ, per germline (reference sequence). V was trimmed by 4 bases and J by 0 bases, leaving 10 bases between them.

This clone showed up many times. The read gets to within 3 residues of the CDR3 end, and the germline J gene fills in the rest. The chain couples TRBV6-2 or TRBV6-3 to TRBJ2-7, with 12 bases lining up with TRBD2. The germline V gene has CDR1 MNHEY and CDR2 SVGEGT. V trimming: 0 bases; J trimming: 5 bases; junction bases outside the gene matches: 8. The CDR3 covers 17 residues. CDR3 in amino acids: CASSYSASGRATDEQYF. Partial CDR3 DNA: TGTGCCAGCAGTTACTCTGCTAGCGGGAGGGCCACCGACGAG.

This clone was detected many times. The sequence runs out 3 residues before the end of the CDR3; the remainder is reconstructed from the germline J gene. V gene TRBV12-3 or TRBV12-4 combines with J gene TRBJ2-5, with D tentatively TRBD2 (6 bases). Trimming took 1 base from V and 4 from J, leaving 16 bases between them. CDR3 length equals 16 residues. The sequenced CDR3 bases are TGTGCCAGCAGTTTAGTATCCCCCCTGGGGGGAGAGACC. This encodes CASSLVSPLGGET. The entire CDR3 reads CASSLVSPLGGETQYF.

Note on this clone: The missing CDR3 end, 3 residues past where the read stops, is filled in from the germline J gene. The chain has TRBV7-6 and TRBJ2-2; 13 nucleotides line up with TRBD2. The CDR3 runs to 18 residues. J was trimmed by 3 bases and V by 5 bases; bases with no gene match: 9. Germline assignment: CDR1 SGHVS and CDR2 FNYEAQ. The part of the CDR3 DNA that was read is TGTGCCAGCAGCAAAAGGGGACTAGCGGGACTTGACACCGGGGAG. Protein product: CASSKRGLAGLDTGE. The complete CDR3 reads CASSKRGLAGLDTGELFF.

This clone has ten or more counts. The sequenced fragment ends 3 residues before the CDR3 boundary, so the rest is inferred from the germline J gene. The chain uses TRBV5-8 and TRBJ1-2; 8 nucleotides agree with TRBD1. The V and J ends lost 4 bases and 3 bases, in that order; junction bases with no gene match: 5. From germline, CDR1 is SGHTS and CDR2 YDEGEE. CDR3 length: 14 amino acids. The CDR3 DNA, read in part, is TGTGCCAGCAGCATCAGACAGGGGTACTATGGC. It codes for CASSIRQGYYG. The full CDR3 protein reads CASSIRQGYYGYTF.

This clone was observed many times. The missing CDR3 end, 3 residues past where the read stops, is filled in from the germline J gene. The chain carries TRBV18 and TRBJ1-5; 8 nucleotides agree with TRBD1. V lost 6 bases and J lost 4; bases outside the gene matches: 5. The CDR3 totals 14 residues. The germline V gene encodes CDR1 KGHSH and CDR2 LQKENI. Partial CDR3 DNA: TGTGCCAGCTCCGATCGACAGGGGAATCAGCCC. Translating it yields CASSDRQGNQP. The CDR3, in full, reads CASSDRQGNQPQHF.

In this sample, this clone turned up many times. The read halts 3 residues ahead of the CDR3 end, with the missing end drawn from the germline J gene. The chain employs TRBV19 and TRBJ1-5, with D uncertain. There are 15 residues in the CDR3. V shed 1 base and J shed 3 bases, with 10 bases lying between them. Germline loops: CDR1 LNHDA, CDR2 SQIVND (reference sequence). The sequenced CDR3 bases are TGTGCCAGTAGTATAGGCGGAGACTTCAATCAGCCC. Translation gives CASSIGGDFNQP. The complete CDR3 protein is CASSIGGDFNQPQHF.

This clone was found many times. The CDR3 goes on 3 residues after the read ends, and that part is filled in from the germline J gene. The V gene is TRBV11-2, the J gene TRBJ1-5; no clear D gene. Trimming stripped 2 bases from V and 4 bases from J, with 6 bases between. The CDR3 runs 13 residues. Germline V lookup: CDR1 SGHAT, CDR2 FQNNGV. The CDR3 is CASSLSRNQPQHF. The sequenced CDR3 bases are TGTGCCAGCAGCTTAAGCCGTAATCAGCCC.

At least ten counts were recorded for this clone. The read is 3 residues too short to cover the CDR3 end, so that end is filled in from the germline J gene. The chain links TRBV19 to TRBJ2-7; weak D call: TRBD1 (5 bases). V lost 8 bases and J 2 bases, leaving 10 bases between the germline ends. The germline CDR1 and CDR2 sequences are LNHDA and SQIVND (reference sequence). This CDR3 is built from 12 residues. CDR3 loop: CASQDSTYEQYF. CDR3 DNA, as far as it was read: TGTGCCAGTCAAGACAGCACCTACGAG. Full variable domain (remainder filled in from reference TRBV19 and TRBJ2-7): DGGITQSPKYLFRKEGQNVTLSCEQNLNHDAMYWYRQDPGQGLRLIYYSQIVNDFQKGDIAEGYSVSREKKESFPLTVTSAQKNPTAFYLCASQDSTYEQYFGPGTRLTVT.

Ten or more counts support this clone. The CDR3 is cut off 3 residues early in the read; its end comes from the germline J gene. V is TRBV5-1 and J is TRBJ2-7; TRBD1 aligns across 9 bases. The V segment lost 4 bases and the J segment 4 bases; nucleotides outside the gene matches: 6. The germline V gene encodes CDR1 SGHRS and CDR2 YFSETQ. CDR3 length: 14 amino acids. The CDR3 sequence is CASSHPGQGYEQYF. The DNA read from the CDR3 is TGCGCCAGCAGCCATCCGGGACAGGGTTACGAG.

This clone was seen ten or more times. The DNA ends 3 residues before the CDR3 does, and the rest of the CDR3 is filled in from the germline J gene. This chain connects TRBV7-2 to TRBJ1-1; the D gene is possibly TRBD1 (6 bases). The germline gives CDR1 SGHTA, CDR2 FQGNSA. CDR3 length equals 14 residues. V was pared by 5 bases and J by 4 bases, with 14 bases between. The DNA read from the CDR3 is TGTGCCAGCAGCCTCGGGACAATGCGCACTGAA. Its translation is CASSLGTMRTE. The CDR3 reads in full as CASSLGTMRTEAFF.

This clone was detected ten times or more. The read ends 3 residues before the CDR3 terminus; that terminus is restored from the germline J gene. This chain joins TRBV5-4 and TRBJ2-7, with 7 nucleotides matching TRBD1. The CDR3 covers 15 residues. Germline loops: CDR1 SGHNT, CDR2 YYREEE (reference sequence). With 3 bases clipped from V and 0 bases from J, the junction kept 6 bases outside the gene matches. CDR3 DNA, as far as it was read: TGTGCCAGCAGCTACCCGGGACAGTCCTCCTACGAG. Encoded protein: CASSYPGQSSYE. The full-length CDR3 reads as CASSYPGQSSYEQYF.

This clone came up many times. The observed sequence ends 3 residues before the CDR3 terminus, with the missing tail filled in from the germline J gene. The chain links TRBV29-1 to TRBJ1-1; 10 bases match TRBD1. Unmatched junction bases numbered 3, after V lost 7 bases and J lost 1 base. The length of the CDR3 is 13 residues. Germline CDR1 reads SQVTM; CDR2 reads ANQGSEA. The CDR3 region is CSGRQGANTEAFF. The sequenced part of the CDR3 DNA is TGCAGCGGCCGACAGGGGGCGAACACTGAA. Combining the CDR3 with reference TRBV29-1 and TRBJ1-1 gives the whole variable domain SAVISQKPSRDICQRGTSLTIQCQVDSQVTMMFWYRQQPGQSLTLIATANQGSEATYESGFVIDKFPISRPNLTFSTLTVSNMSPEDSSIYLCSGRQGANTEAFFGQGTRLTVV.

This clone was counted ten times or more. The read halts 3 residues ahead of the CDR3 end, with the missing end drawn from the germline J gene. The chain combines TRBV28 with TRBJ2-1, with 7 bases matching TRBD1. The CDR3 loop spans 15 amino acids. The V gene's germline CDR1 is MDHEN and CDR2 SYDVKM. V was clipped by 3 bases and J by 9 bases; unmatched bases: 11. The CDR3 here is CASSLTGRGLFEQFF. The sequenced part of the CDR3 DNA is TGTGCCAGCAGTTTGACAGGGCGTGGGCTGTTTGAG.

This clone was observed many times. One junction end does not reproduce the germline sequence, and a read error may be involved. The read ends 3 residues early relative to the CDR3; the germline J gene fills the gap. The J gene is TRBJ2-3, the V gene TRBV4-2; a weak D match, TRBD2 (5 bases). CDR3 length: 15 amino acids. Germline V gene lookup returns CDR1 LGHNA and CDR2 YNFKEQ. The sequenced CDR3 bases are TGCGCCAGCAGCCACGATACCTCCCGGGGAGATACG. It yields the protein CASSHDTSRGDT. The complete CDR3 protein is CASSHDTSRGDTQYF.

This clone has at least ten counts. The DNA ends 3 residues before the CDR3 does, and the rest of the CDR3 is filled in from the germline J gene. V and J are TRBV19 and TRBJ2-7; weak D call: TRBD2 (6 bases). The V and J ends lost 3 bases and 6 bases respectively, with 15 bases between them. This CDR3 contains 14 residues. Germline V CDR1 and CDR2: LNHDA, SQIVND (reference sequence). CDR3 sequence: CASSIRLVASEQYF. CDR3 DNA (partial): TGTGCCAGTAGTATTAGACTAGTGGCCAGCGAG.

This clone was detected ten times or more. The read halts 3 residues ahead of the CDR3 end, with the missing end drawn from the germline J gene. The chain joins TRBV5-4 to TRBJ2-7; 7 nucleotides agree with TRBD1. Trimming at V came to 0 bases and at J to 6 bases, leaving 9 bases not matched to a gene. The CDR3 has 15 amino acids. From germline, CDR1 is SGHNT and CDR2 YYREEE (reference sequence). The CDR3 protein is CASSLGQGALIEQYF. CDR3 DNA (partial): TGTGCCAGCAGCTTGGGACAGGGCGCCTTGATCGAG.

This clone was counted at least ten times. The CDR3 goes on 3 residues after the read ends, and that part is filled in from the germline J gene. The chain is built from TRBV7-3 and TRBJ2-5, with D possibly matching TRBD2 (7 bases). The V gene lost 5 bases and the J gene lost 2 bases, with 18 bases spanning the gap. The germline V gene has CDR1 SGHTA and CDR2 FQGTGA. The CDR3 has 16 residues. The covered CDR3 bases are TGTGCCAGCAGCCCAGAGGGGGGGAGAGGTCAAGAGACC. It specifies CASSPEGGRGQET. The CDR3 in its entirety is CASSPEGGRGQETQYF.

At least ten counts were recorded for this clone. With the read ending 3 residues before the CDR3 end, the germline J gene is used to fill in that end. The chain is built from TRBV5-1 and TRBJ2-1, with 13 positions matching TRBD2. With V trimmed by 3 bases and J by 9 bases, 0 bases remained unmatched. The CDR3 sequence is 13 residues long. Germline values: CDR1 SGHRS, CDR2 YFSETQ. CDR3: CASSWTSGSEQFF. The DNA read from the CDR3 is TGCGCCAGCAGCTGGACTAGCGGGAGTGAG.

There are many counts of this clone. The observed sequence ends 3 residues before the CDR3 terminus, with the missing tail filled in from the germline J gene. The chain links TRBV18 to TRBJ1-2; D gene unclear. Germline lookup yields CDR1 KGHSH and CDR2 LQKENI. The germline V and J ends were trimmed by 2 bases and 0 bases, with 19 bases remaining between them. The CDR3 extends over 18 amino acids. Here the CDR3 reads CASSPTLGRSPSNYGYTF. The part of the CDR3 DNA that was read is TGTGCCAGCTCACCAACACTAGGGAGGAGTCCCTCTAACTATGGC.

This clone was found many times. The read ends 3 residues shy of where the CDR3 ends; the end is completed using the germline J gene. The chain links TRBV9 to TRBJ2-3; D call uncertain. V lost 1 base and J lost 2, with 11 bases in between. The CDR3 consists of 15 residues. CDR1 and CDR2 from the germline V gene are SGDLS and YYNGEE. Incomplete CDR3 DNA: TGTGCCAGCAGCGTAATTGGCAGTTCCACAGATACG. Encoded protein: CASSVIGSSTDT. The CDR3 in full is CASSVIGSSTDTQYF.

This clone was counted ten times or more. The read finishes 3 residues shy of the CDR3 end, and the germline J gene is used to complete it. The V call is TRBV7-9, the J call TRBJ2-7; 8 bases fit TRBD1. Germline CDR1 reads SEHNR; CDR2 reads FQNEAQ (reference sequence). There are 13 residues in the CDR3. Losses at the gene ends were 5 bases for V and 3 bases for J; bases not matched to a gene: 3. The sequenced part of the CDR3 DNA is TGTGCCAGCAGCGCCGGGACAGGCTACGAG. Residues: CASSAGTGYE. Given in full, the CDR3 is CASSAGTGYEQYF.

At least ten counts were recorded for this clone. The CDR3 end is not reached by the read, which stops 3 residues before it; the germline J gene fills it in. The J gene is TRBJ1-2, the V gene TRBV10-3; 9 bases match TRBD1. The CDR3 consists of 13 residues. Looked up from germline, CDR1 is ENHRY and CDR2 is SYGVKD. CDR3 DNA (partial): TGTGCCATCAGGGACCAGACAGGGGGAGGC. This encodes CAIRDQTGGG. The entire CDR3 reads CAIRDQTGGGYTF.

This clone was recorded at least ten times. The CDR3 protein is CASSFGLLRENIQYF. The sequenced CDR3 bases are TGCGCCAGCAGCTTCGGTCTCCTGAGGGAAAACATT. The chain couples TRBV5-1 to TRBJ2-4; the D gene is possibly TRBD2 (5 bases). The CDR3 end lies 3 residues beyond the end of the read and is filled in from the germline J gene. Germline V gene lookup returns CDR1 SGHRS and CDR2 YFSETQ. With 2 bases removed from V and 5 bases from J, the gap between germline ends came to 14 bases. This CDR3 contains 15 residues.

This clone was found many times. The CDR3 goes on 3 residues after the read ends, and that part is filled in from the germline J gene. This chain joins TRBV19 and TRBJ2-7; 9 positions match TRBD1. Germline V gene lookup returns CDR1 LNHDA and CDR2 SQIVND (reference sequence). The CDR3 covers 14 residues. The trim removed 2 bases at V and 6 bases at J, leaving 5 bases unmatched. CDR3 DNA (partial): TGTGCCAGTAGTATATCGGGACAGGGAGGCGAG. Translating it yields CASSISGQGGE. The full-length CDR3 reads as CASSISGQGGEQYF.

This clone was recorded at least ten times. The read halts 3 residues ahead of the CDR3 end, with the missing end drawn from the germline J gene. The V gene is TRBV6-1, the J gene TRBJ1-1, with D possibly matching TRBD1 (5 bases). This CDR3 is 15 amino acids long. Trimming pared 0 bases from V and 0 bases from J, leaving 8 bases between. From germline, CDR1 is MNHNS and CDR2 SASEGT. The part of the CDR3 DNA that was read is TGTGCCAGCAGTGAAGCGGGGGGTATGAACACTGAA. Its translation is CASSEAGGMNTE. The CDR3 in full is CASSEAGGMNTEAFF.

In its sample, this clone was seen many times. The CDR3 is cut off 3 residues early in the read; its end comes from the germline J gene. The chain recombines TRBV7-2 with TRBJ2-3; D might be TRBD1 (6 bases). Trimming removed 4 bases at V and 4 bases at J, with 15 bases between. Germline V CDR1 and CDR2: SGHTA, FQGNSA. The CDR3 consists of 15 residues. Here the CDR3 reads CASSSSMGAADTQYF. CDR3 DNA, as far as it was read: TGTGCCAGCAGCTCCTCTATGGGGGCCGCAGATACG. Full variable domain (rest looked up from reference TRBV7-2 and TRBJ2-3): GAGVSQSPSNKVTEKGKDVELRCDPISGHTALYWYRQSLGQGLEFLIYFQGNSAPDKSGLPSDRFSAERTGGSVSTLTIQRTQQEDSAVYLCASSSSMGAADTQYFGPGTRLTVL.

This clone has at least ten counts. Coverage ceases 3 residues before the CDR3 finishes, and the germline J gene fills in the end. The rearrangement links TRBV7-9 to TRBJ2-1, with 10 bases fitting TRBD1. Germline loops: CDR1 SEHNR, CDR2 FQNEAQ (reference sequence). The CDR3 sequence is 14 residues long. V lost 6 bases, J lost 6 bases, and 5 bases stayed unmatched. CDR3: CASRSWDRGNEQFF. The DNA read from the CDR3 is TGTGCCAGCAGAAGTTGGGACAGGGGCAATGAG.